This TCR beta chain was obtained from a study of shared clonotypes between healthy human individuals. At the level of the study: Per-donor plates numbered three CD4 naive, three CD4 memory, two CD8 naive and one CD8 memory.

Unmatched junction bases numbered 34, after V lost 4 bases and J lost 7 bases. This CDR3 spans 23 amino acids. The germline CDR1 and CDR2 sequences are SGDLS and YYNGEE. This clone was seen a single time. Its antigen is undetermined. Points from the study as a whole: Rarefaction gave evidence that sorted-subset sequencing remained incomplete despite large depth.

Researchers ran the assay at a deep level. Method: immunoSEQ multiplex PCR; TCRdb's copy keeps in-frame clones and lacks some. The sample lists about 980,000 clones; over 60% were seen once. The sample was memory CD4+ T cells sorted from blood. Subset meaning: CD45RA-negative fraction. This sequence joins TRBV9 and TRBJ2-2; 7 bases fit TRBD1. This clonotype was obtained from a man aged 18 to 29 in good health. CDR3 residues: CASSIRQGTGPTLMGPHHGELFF. The CDR3 coding sequence is TGTGCCAGCAGCATCCGACAGGGTACAGGACCAACTTTAATGGGTCCCCACCACGGGGAGCTGTTTTTT.